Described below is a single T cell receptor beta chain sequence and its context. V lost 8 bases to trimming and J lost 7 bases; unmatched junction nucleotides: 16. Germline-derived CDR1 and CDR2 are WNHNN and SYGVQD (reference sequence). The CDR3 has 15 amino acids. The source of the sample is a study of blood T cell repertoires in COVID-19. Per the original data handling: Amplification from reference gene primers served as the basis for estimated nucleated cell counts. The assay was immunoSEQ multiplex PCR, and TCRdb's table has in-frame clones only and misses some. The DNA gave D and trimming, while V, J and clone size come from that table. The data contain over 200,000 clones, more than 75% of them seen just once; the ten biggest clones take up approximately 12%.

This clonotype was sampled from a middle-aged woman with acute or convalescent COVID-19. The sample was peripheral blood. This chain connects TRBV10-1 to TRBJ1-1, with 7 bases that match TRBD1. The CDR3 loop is CASRSTTGESHEAFF. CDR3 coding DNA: TGCGCCAGCCGGTCTACTACAGGGGAATCCCATGAAGCTTTCTTT.